This TCR beta chain was profiled in a study of shared clonotypes between healthy human individuals. Study-level points and caveats: It was the non-shared clonotypes that had lower generation probabilities than clonotypes shared by all four donors.

CDR1 LGHNA and CDR2 YNFKEQ come from the germline V gene. The CDR3 has 15 residues. With 2 bases removed from V and 6 bases from J, the gap between germline ends came to 13 bases. On this clone itself: What it binds is unknown.

Data came from immunoSEQ multiplex PCR; TCRdb stores just in-frame clones and leaves some out. The sample contains 2 million to 3 million clones, over 85% of which appear only once. The chain is built from TRBV4-2 and TRBJ1-4; maybe TRBD1 (5 bases). This receptor was taken from a man between 18 and 29 years old in good health. Some clones in this sample may be carry-over from other donors' samples. Source material: naive CD4+ T cells from PBMCs. Subset of the sample: CD45RA+ positively selected. Here the CDR3 DNA reads TGTGCCAGCAGCCAACTGGGGGGGAAGTATGAAAAACTGTTTTTT. Its protein product is CASSQLGGKYEKLFF.